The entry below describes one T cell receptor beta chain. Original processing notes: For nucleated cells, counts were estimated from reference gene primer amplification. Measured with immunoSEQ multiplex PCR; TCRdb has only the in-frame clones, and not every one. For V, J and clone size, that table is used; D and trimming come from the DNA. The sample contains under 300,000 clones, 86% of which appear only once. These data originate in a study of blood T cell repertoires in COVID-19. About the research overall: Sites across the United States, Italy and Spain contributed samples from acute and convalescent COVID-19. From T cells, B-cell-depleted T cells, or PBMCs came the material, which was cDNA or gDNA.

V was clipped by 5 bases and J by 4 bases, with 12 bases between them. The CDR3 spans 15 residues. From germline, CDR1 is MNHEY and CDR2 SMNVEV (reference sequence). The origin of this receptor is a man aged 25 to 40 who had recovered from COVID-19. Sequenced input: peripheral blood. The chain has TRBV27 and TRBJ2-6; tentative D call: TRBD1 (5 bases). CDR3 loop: CASSAPGLGANVLTF. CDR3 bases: TGTGCCAGCAGTGCACCAGGGCTAGGGGCCAACGTCCTGACTTTC.